Described below is a single TCR beta chain sequence and its context. In germline, CDR1 is LNHDA, CDR2 SQIVND (reference sequence). The V gene end was trimmed by 6 bases and the J gene end by 12 bases; junction bases not matched to a gene: 8. The CDR3 loop spans 13 amino acids. This record belongs to a study of T cell responses to AZD1222 COVID-19 vaccine. Using immunoSEQ multiplex PCR, the repertoire was profiled, and TCRdb retains in-frame clones only, with some absent. The sample shows around 150,000 clones, 94% of them seen only once. The chain carries TRBV19 and TRBJ1-6; 7 positions agree with TRBD1. The sequence was obtained from an adult in good health. This material consisted of peripheral blood, taken on day 0 of AZD1222 vaccination. The CDR3 sequence: CASRDRPGEPLHF. CDR3 in DNA: TGTGCCAGTAGGGACAGGCCGGGTGAACCCCTCCACTTT.